The 15 T cell receptor beta chains below all came from one sample that was sequenced in a study of blood T cell repertoires in COVID-19 (dated by TCRdb to 2020 to 2022). Libraries were constructed by the immunoSEQ multiplex PCR assay. This immuneACCESS table, as held by TCRdb, lists in-frame sequences with V and J called but not all clones. Of the missing ones, under half trace to an unresolved V gene in checked studies; the others have no known cause. The sample includes about 140,000 clones, with around 81% observed a single time. Of the sample, roughly 1.4% is held by the ten largest clones. What was sequenced was peripheral blood. All receptors come from a human donor in a cohort sampled during active COVID-19.

The CDR3 is CASSLQSGWGVNYGYTF. The CDR3 bases are TGTGCCAGCAGTTTACAGTCAGGGTGGGGGGTTAACTATGGCTACACCTTC. V is TRBV27 and J is TRBJ1-2; TRBD1 might be the D (5 bases). Per germline, CDR1 MNHEY and CDR2 SMNVEV (reference sequence). The ends were cut back, 2 bases at V and 1 base at J, with 17 bases in the middle. This CDR3 spans 17 amino acids.

Only a few counts were recorded for this clone. The rearrangement uses TRBV28 and TRBJ1-5, with D maybe TRBD1 (6 bases). This CDR3 region has 15 residues. V was shortened by 3 bases and J by 2 bases, with 11 bases between the two germline ends. Germline V gene sequence: CDR1 MDHEN, CDR2 SYDVKM. The CDR3 loop is CASSFQQGGNQPQHF. The CDR3 coding sequence is TGTGCCAGCAGTTTCCAACAGGGAGGCAATCAGCCCCAGCATTTT.

The chain couples TRBV7-9 to TRBJ2-2; TRBD2 agrees at 7 bases. The CDR3 consists of 16 residues. From germline, CDR1 is SEHNR and CDR2 FQNEAQ (reference sequence). V gave up 1 base and J gave up 4 bases; unmatched junction bases: 6. The CDR3 is CASSLGGTSVTGELFF. The CDR3, as DNA: TGTGCCAGCAGCTTAGGAGGAACTAGCGTCACCGGGGAGCTGTTTTTT. The full variable domain, its missing parts supplied by reference TRBV7-9 and TRBJ2-2, is DTGVSQNPRHKITKRGQNVTFRCDPISEHNRLYWYRQTLGQGPEFLTYFQNEAQLEKSRLLSDRFSAERPKGSFSTLEIQRTEQGDSAMYLCASSLGGTSVTGELFFGEGSRLTVL.

There are many counts of this clone. V is TRBV3-1 (or the pseudogene TRBV3-2) and J is TRBJ2-7; D remains ambiguous. CDR3 length equals 14 residues. V lost 0 bases and J 3 bases, leaving 9 bases between the germline ends. Looked up from germline, CDR1 is LGHDT and CDR2 is YNNKEL (reference sequence). This chain's CDR3 is CASSQEYRNYEQYF. The CDR3 nucleotides are TGTGCCAGCAGCCAAGAGTACAGAAACTACGAGCAGTACTTC.

This clone turned up a few times. V is TRBV6-5 and J is TRBJ1-5, with 7 bases aligning to TRBD1. The CDR3 consists of 13 residues. Germline V CDR1 and CDR2: MNHEY, SVGAGI. V shed 6 bases, J shed 5 bases, and the junction held 4 bases outside the gene matches. CDR3 residues: CASSPDRDQPQHF. The CDR3 DNA sequence: TGTGCCAGCAGCCCAGACAGGGATCAGCCCCAGCATTTT.

This clone turned up a few times. This chain joins TRBV7-3 and TRBJ1-1, with 7 nucleotides matching TRBD1. Germline-derived CDR1 and CDR2 are SGHTA and FQGTGA. CDR3 size: 14 residues. Trimming at V came to 5 bases and at J to 3 bases, leaving 6 bases not matched to a gene. The CDR3 loop is CASSTTGPYTEAFF. CDR3 nucleotide sequence: TGTGCCAGCAGCACGACAGGGCCTTACACTGAAGCTTTCTTT.

The V and J genes are TRBV5-1 and TRBJ2-5; D remains unclear. CDR3 length: 11 amino acids. The germline gives CDR1 SGHRS, CDR2 YFSETQ. The ends were cut back, 3 bases at V and 8 bases at J, with 8 bases in the middle. The CDR3 loop reads CASSWAGTQYF. The CDR3 region has the DNA TGCGCCAGCAGCTGGGCAGGAACCCAGTACTTC.

The chain uses TRBV12-5 and TRBJ2-7; TRBD2 matches 10 bases. The CDR3 has 19 residues. The V segment lost 0 bases and the J segment 3 bases; nucleotides outside the gene matches: 14. Germline-derived CDR1 and CDR2 are LGHNT and FRNRAP. The CDR3 here is CASGLVALAGTLPDYEQYF. CDR3 in DNA: TGTGCTAGTGGTTTGGTAGCACTAGCGGGAACCCTCCCGGACTACGAGCAGTACTTC.

The rearrangement uses TRBV6-5 and TRBJ2-7; 7 bases are shared with TRBD1. This CDR3 has 15 amino acids. CDR1 MNHEY and CDR2 SVGAGI come from the germline V gene. J was trimmed by 1 base and V by 0 bases; bases with no gene match: 3. The CDR3 coding sequence is TGTGCCAGCAGTTACTCGACAGGGCCATCCTACGAGCAGTACTTC. Its translation: CASSYSTGPSYEQYF.

This clone was detected only once. This chain links TRBV28 with TRBJ1-3; D perhaps matches TRBD1 (5 bases). V lost 1 base and J lost 6, with 10 bases in between. CDR3 length equals 14 residues. Germline loops: CDR1 MDHEN, CDR2 SYDVKM. The CDR3 DNA reads TGTGCCAGCAGTTTATATAGGGGAAAAAACACCATATATTTT. This encodes CASSLYRGKNTIYF.

This chain connects TRBV6-6 to TRBJ2-5; 10 positions agree with TRBD2. The CDR3 spans 16 residues. After removal of 0 bases from V and 5 bases from J, the junction contained 6 bases not matched to a gene. From germline, CDR1 is MNHNY and CDR2 SVGAGI (reference sequence). In nucleotides, the CDR3 is TGTGCCAGCAGTTACTCTCAAGCGGGAGGGCGGGAGACCCAGTACTTC. The encoded protein is CASSYSQAGGRETQYF.

The CDR3 DNA follows: TGTGCCAGCAGTCTTAGCGGGGCTAGCTCCTACAATGAGCAGTTCTTC. Translation: CASSLSGASSYNEQFF. The genes are TRBV2 and TRBJ2-1; 8 positions match TRBD2. The CDR3 sequence is 16 residues long. Germline V gene lookup returns CDR1 SNHLY and CDR2 FYNNEI. V lost 5 bases, J lost 0 bases, and 6 bases stayed unmatched.

The chain has TRBV20-1 and TRBJ1-1; the D is unclear. Germline CDR1 is DFQATT and CDR2 is SNEGSKA (reference sequence). Trimming took 3 bases from V and 1 from J, leaving 18 bases between them. This CDR3 is 16 amino acids long. This chain's CDR3 is CSASNVNLRQNTEAFF. The CDR3 DNA follows: TGCAGTGCTAGTAACGTCAACCTACGACAGAACACTGAAGCTTTCTTT.

This chain links TRBV3-1 (or the pseudogene TRBV3-2) with TRBJ1-1; unclear D gene. Trimming left V 2 bases short and J 1 base short, with 5 bases between. The germline V gene has CDR1 LGHDT and CDR2 YNNKEL (reference sequence). The CDR3 runs 13 residues. Here the CDR3 DNA reads TGTGCCAGCAGCCAACGGAGGAACACTGAAGCTTTCTTT. This encodes CASSQRRNTEAFF.

The chain uses TRBV7-6 and TRBJ2-5, with D tentatively TRBD2 (5 bases). From germline, CDR1 is SGHVS and CDR2 FNYEAQ. The CDR3 runs to 13 residues. V lost 3 bases and J lost 5, with 10 bases in between. CDR3 nucleotides: TGTGCCAGCAGCTTTGGACTGTTGGAGACCCAGTACTTC. It specifies CASSFGLLETQYF.